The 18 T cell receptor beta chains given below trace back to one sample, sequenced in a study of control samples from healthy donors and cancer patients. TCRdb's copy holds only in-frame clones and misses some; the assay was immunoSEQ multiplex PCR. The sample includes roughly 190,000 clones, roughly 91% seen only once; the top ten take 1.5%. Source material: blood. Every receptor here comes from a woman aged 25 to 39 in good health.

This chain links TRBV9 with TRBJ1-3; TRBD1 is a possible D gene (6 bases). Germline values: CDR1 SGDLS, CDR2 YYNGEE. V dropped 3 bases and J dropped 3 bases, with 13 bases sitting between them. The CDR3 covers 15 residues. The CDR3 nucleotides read TGTGCCAGCAGCGCCGGGGGGCAATATGGAAACACCATATATTTT. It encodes CASSAGGQYGNTIYF.

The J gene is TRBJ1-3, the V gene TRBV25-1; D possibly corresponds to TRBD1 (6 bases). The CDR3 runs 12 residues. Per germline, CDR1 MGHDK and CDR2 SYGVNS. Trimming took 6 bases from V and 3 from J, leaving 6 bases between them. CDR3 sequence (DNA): TGTGCCAGCAGGGACAGTGGAAACACCATATATTTT. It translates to CASRDSGNTIYF.

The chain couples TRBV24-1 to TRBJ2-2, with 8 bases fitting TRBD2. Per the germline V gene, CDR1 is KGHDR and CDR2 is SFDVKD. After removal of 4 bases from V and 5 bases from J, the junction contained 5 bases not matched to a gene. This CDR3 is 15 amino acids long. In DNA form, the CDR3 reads TGTGCCACCAGTGACACCGGGACTAGGACCGGGGAGCTGTTTTTT. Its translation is CATSDTGTRTGELFF.

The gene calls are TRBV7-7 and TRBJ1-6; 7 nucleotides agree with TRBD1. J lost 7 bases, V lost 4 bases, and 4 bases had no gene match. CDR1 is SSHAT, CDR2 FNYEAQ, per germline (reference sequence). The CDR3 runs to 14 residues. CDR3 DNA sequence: TGTGCCAGCAGCTCGGGACAGTGGAATTCACCCCTCCACTTT. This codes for CASSSGQWNSPLHF.

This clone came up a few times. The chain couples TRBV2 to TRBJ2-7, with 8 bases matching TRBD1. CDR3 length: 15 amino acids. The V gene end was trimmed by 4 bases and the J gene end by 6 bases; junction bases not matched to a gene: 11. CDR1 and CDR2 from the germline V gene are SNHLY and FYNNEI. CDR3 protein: CASSGSQGARSEQYF. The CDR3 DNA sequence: TGTGCCAGCAGTGGTTCCCAGGGGGCGCGGAGCGAGCAGTACTTC.

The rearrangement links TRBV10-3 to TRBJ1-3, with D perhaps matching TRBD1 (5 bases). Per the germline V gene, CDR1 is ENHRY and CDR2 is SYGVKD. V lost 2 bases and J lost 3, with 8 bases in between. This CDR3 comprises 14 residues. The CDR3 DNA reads TGTGCCATCAGTGAGGCCAGGGTTGGAAACACCATATATTTT. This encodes CAISEARVGNTIYF.

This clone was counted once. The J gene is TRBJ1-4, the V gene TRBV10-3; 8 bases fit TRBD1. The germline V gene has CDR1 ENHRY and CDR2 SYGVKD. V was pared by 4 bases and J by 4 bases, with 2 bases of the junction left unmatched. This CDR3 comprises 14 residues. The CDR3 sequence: CAISAGQGNEKLFF. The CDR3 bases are TGTGCCATCAGTGCCGGACAGGGTAATGAAAAACTGTTTTTT.

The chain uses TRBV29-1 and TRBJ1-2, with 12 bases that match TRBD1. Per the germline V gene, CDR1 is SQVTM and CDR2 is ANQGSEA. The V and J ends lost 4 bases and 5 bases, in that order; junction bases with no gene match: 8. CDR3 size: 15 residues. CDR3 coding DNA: TGCAGCGTTGGGGGACAGGGGGCGCTCAGATATGGCTACACCTTC. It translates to CSVGGQGALRYGYTF. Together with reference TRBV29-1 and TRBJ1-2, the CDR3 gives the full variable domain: SAVISQKPSRDICQRGTSLTIQCQVDSQVTMMFWYRQQPGQSLTLIATANQGSEATYESGFVIDKFPISRPNLTFSTLTVSNMSPEDSSIYLCSVGGQGALRYGYTFGSGTRLTVV.

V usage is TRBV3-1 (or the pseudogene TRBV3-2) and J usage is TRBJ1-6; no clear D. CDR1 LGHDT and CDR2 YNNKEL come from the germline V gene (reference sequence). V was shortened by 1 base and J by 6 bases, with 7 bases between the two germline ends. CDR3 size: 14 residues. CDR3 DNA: TGTGCCAGCAGCCAAGGGGCAGCTAATTCACCCCTCCACTTT. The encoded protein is CASSQGAANSPLHF.

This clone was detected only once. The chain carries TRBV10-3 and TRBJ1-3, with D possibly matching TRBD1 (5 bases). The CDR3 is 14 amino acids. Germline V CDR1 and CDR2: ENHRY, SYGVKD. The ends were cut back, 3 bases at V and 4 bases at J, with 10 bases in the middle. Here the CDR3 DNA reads TGTGCCATCAGTGACCGGGGGTCGGGAAACACCATATATTTT. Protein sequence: CAISDRGSGNTIYF.

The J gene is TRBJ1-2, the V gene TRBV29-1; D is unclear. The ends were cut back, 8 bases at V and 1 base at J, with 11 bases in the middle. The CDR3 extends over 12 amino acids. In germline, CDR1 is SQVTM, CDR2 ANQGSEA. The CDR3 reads CSFYGINYGYTF. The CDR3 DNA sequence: TGCAGCTTTTACGGGATTAACTATGGCTACACCTTC.

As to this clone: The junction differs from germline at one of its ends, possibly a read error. This chain's CDR3 is CASSLVTPYNGQFF. The CDR3, as DNA: TGTGCCAGCAGCTTAGTGACACCCTACAATGGGCAGTTCTTC. The chain recombines TRBV7-2 with TRBJ2-1; D remains ambiguous. This CDR3 is 14 amino acids long. Germline V lookup: CDR1 SGHTA, CDR2 FQGNSA.

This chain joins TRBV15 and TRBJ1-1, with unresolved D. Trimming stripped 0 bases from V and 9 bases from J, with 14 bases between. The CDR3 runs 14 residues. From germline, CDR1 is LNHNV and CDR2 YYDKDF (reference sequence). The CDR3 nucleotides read TGTGCCACCAGCAGAGATATACCGGAGCATCAAGCTTTCTTT. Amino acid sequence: CATSRDIPEHQAFF. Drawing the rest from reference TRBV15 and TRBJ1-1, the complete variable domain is DAMVIQNPRYQVTQFGKPVTLSCSQTLNHNVMYWYQQKSSQAPKLLFHYYDKDFNNEADTPDNFQSRRPNTSFCFLDIRSPGLGDTAMYLCATSRDIPEHQAFFGQGTRLTVV.

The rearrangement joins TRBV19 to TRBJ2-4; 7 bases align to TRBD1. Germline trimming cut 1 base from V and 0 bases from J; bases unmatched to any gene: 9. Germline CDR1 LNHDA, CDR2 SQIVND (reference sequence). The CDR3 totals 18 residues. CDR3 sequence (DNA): TGTGCCAGTAGTATAGCCCGGGACAGCCGATTAGCCAAAAACATTCAGTACTTC. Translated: CASSIARDSRLAKNIQYF.

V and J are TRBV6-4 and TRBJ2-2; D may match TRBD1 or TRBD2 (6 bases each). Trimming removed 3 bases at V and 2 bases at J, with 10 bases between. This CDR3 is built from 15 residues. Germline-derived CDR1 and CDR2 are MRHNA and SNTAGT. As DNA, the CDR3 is TGTGCCAGCAGTGAACAGGGAGGAAACACCGGGGAGCTGTTTTTT. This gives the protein CASSEQGGNTGELFF.

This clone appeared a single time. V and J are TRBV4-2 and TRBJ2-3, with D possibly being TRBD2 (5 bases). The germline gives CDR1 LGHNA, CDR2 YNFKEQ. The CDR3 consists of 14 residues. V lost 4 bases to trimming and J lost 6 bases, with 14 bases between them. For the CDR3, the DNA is TGTGCCAGCAGCCCCCGGCTAGCCACCGATACGCAGTATTTT. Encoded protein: CASSPRLATDTQYF.

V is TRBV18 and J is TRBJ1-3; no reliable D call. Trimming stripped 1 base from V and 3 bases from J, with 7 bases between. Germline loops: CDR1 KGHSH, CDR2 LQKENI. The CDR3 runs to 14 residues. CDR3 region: CASSPQRVGNTIYF. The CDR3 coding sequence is TGTGCCAGCTCACCACAAAGGGTTGGAAACACCATATATTTT. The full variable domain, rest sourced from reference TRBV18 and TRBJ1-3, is NAGVMQNPRHLVRRRGQEARLRCSPMKGHSHVYWYRQLPEEGLKFMVYLQKENIIDESGMPKERFSAEFPKEGPSILRIQQVVRGDSAAYFCASSPQRVGNTIYFGEGSWLTVV.

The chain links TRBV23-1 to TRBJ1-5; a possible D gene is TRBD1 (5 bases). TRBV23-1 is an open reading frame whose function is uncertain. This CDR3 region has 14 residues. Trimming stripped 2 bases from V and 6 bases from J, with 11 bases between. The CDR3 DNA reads TGCGCCAGCAGTCAAAAGGGTGGGGGTCAGCCCCAGCATTTT. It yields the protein CASSQKGGGQPQHF.